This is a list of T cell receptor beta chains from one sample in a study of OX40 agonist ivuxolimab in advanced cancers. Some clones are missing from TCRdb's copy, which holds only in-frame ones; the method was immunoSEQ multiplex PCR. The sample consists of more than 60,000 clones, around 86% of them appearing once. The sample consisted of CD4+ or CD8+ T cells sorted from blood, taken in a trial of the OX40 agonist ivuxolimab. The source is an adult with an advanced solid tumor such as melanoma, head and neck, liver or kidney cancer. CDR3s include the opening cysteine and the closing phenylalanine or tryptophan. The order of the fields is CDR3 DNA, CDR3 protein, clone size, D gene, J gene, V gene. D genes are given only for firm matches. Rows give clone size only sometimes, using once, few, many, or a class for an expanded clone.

DNA: TGCGCCAGCAGAGGGGCCGTTGGTGCCGGGGAGCTGTTTTTT
CDR3: CASRGAVGAGELFF
size: -
D: -
J: TRBJ2-2
V: TRBV5-1

DNA: TGTGCCAGCTCACCTGACAGGGACTATGGCTACACCTTC
CDR3: CASSPDRDYGYTF
size: -
D: TRBD1
J: TRBJ1-2
V: TRBV18

DNA: TGTGCCAGCAGCAAAAAAATTACCGCGTTGTTAGGACAGACGAACACCGGGGAGCTGTTTTTT
CDR3: CASSKKITALLGQTNTGELFF
size: -
D: -
J: TRBJ2-2
V: TRBV21-1

DNA: TGCGCCAGCAGCTTGTCGTCAGGGGTTGACTTAGGGACCCAGTACTTC
CDR3: CASSLSSGVDLGTQYF
size: -
D: -
J: TRBJ2-5
V: TRBV5-1

DNA: TGTGCCAGCTCATCACTTCGGAATGAGCAGTTCTTC
CDR3: CASSSLRNEQFF
size: medium-sized
D: -
J: TRBJ2-1
V: TRBV18

DNA: TGTGCCAGCAGCTTAAGAGAGGGGATCTGGGGGACAGGGAGCTCTGGAAACACCATATATTTT
CDR3: CASSLREGIWGTGSSGNTIYF
size: -
D: TRBD1
J: TRBJ1-3
V: TRBV7-8

DNA: TGTGCCAGCAGGGACACCAACAGGGGCGGGAGCTACACCTTC
CDR3: CASRDTNRGGSYTF
size: few
D: TRBD1
J: TRBJ1-2
V: TRBV6-1

DNA: TGTGCCAGCAGCCCAGGGGGCGCGAGGTATGGCTACACCTTC
CDR3: CASSPGGARYGYTF
size: -
D: TRBD1
J: TRBJ1-2
V: TRBV7-2

DNA: TGTGCCAGCAGCTCAGGACTAGTAGTGTACGAGCAGTACTTC
CDR3: CASSSGLVVYEQYF
size: once
D: TRBD2
J: TRBJ2-7
V: TRBV28

DNA: TGTGCCAGCAGCTTAGGCCTAGCGGGGGTCACAGATACGCAGTATTTT
CDR3: CASSLGLAGVTDTQYF
size: -
D: TRBD2
J: TRBJ2-3
V: TRBV7-6

DNA: TGTGCCAGCAACCTAATGGGTAATGAAAAACTGTTTTTT
CDR3: CASNLMGNEKLFF
size: -
D: -
J: TRBJ1-4
V: TRBV2

DNA: TGTGCCAGCAGCTTGGACCGGGGGGGCACAGATACGCAGTATTTT
CDR3: CASSLDRGGTDTQYF
size: -
D: TRBD2
J: TRBJ2-3
V: TRBV5-4

DNA: TGCGCCAGCAGCAGTACTAGCGGGGCCCAAGAGACCCAGTACTTC
CDR3: CASSSTSGAQETQYF
size: -
D: TRBD2
J: TRBJ2-5
V: TRBV5-1

DNA: TGCAGCGGGGGACGGGTGAACACTGAAGCTTTCTTT
CDR3: CSGGRVNTEAFF
size: -
D: -
J: TRBJ1-1
V: TRBV29-1